These T cell receptor beta chains were read from a single sample in a study of cytomegalovirus exposure and HLA in healthy donors. Measured with immunoSEQ multiplex PCR; TCRdb has only the in-frame clones, and not every one. In the table there are about 150,000 clones, approximately 80% of which are singletons. Sequenced: PBMCs. The receptors derive from a man younger than 45 in good health and CMV-seropositive. Each CDR3 is given with its conserved first and last residue. A D gene is named only where the DNA matches it firmly. Clone size is given for some rows only: seen once, a few or many times, or a class if the clone is expanded.

J	V	D	size	DNA	CDR3
TRBJ2-7	TRBV25-1	TRBD2	NA	TGTGCCAGCAGCTTAGCGGGAGGAAAGGGCGAGCAGTACTTC	CASSLAGGKGEQYF
TRBJ1-6	TRBV9	NA	few	TGTGCCAGCAGCGTAGCGGGGTTGTCAGCCCTCCACTTT	CASSVAGLSALHF
TRBJ2-7	TRBV29-1	TRBD2	NA	TGCAGCGTTCGTGCCGGGACTAGCGGGAGCGACGAGCAGTACTTC	CSVRAGTSGSDEQYF
TRBJ2-1	TRBV5-1	NA	NA	TGCGCCAGCAGCTCTCAGGGCGGCGATACCCCCCCGTTCTTC	CASSSQGGDTPPFF
TRBJ2-3	TRBV15	TRBD1	NA	TGTGCCACCAGCAGAGATCGGACAGGGGCTAGCACAGATACGCAGTATTTT	CATSRDRTGASTDTQYF
TRBJ1-3	TRBV5-6	NA	NA	TGTGCCAGCAGCTTGTCTGCCAGTAGAAACACCATATATTTT	CASSLSASRNTIYF
TRBJ2-7	TRBV27	TRBD1	NA	TGTGCCAGCAGTACCACCGGGACAGGAGCCTACGAGCAGTACTTC	CASSTTGTGAYEQYF
TRBJ2-1	TRBV27	NA	NA	TGTGCCAGCAGTTTAGACCCTACCCTCAGGGGCTCCTACAATGAGCAGTTCTTC	CASSLDPTLRGSYNEQFF
TRBJ1-3	TRBV9	NA	NA	TGTGCCAGCAGCGCGACCGGGGCTGGAAACACCATATATTTT	CASSATGAGNTIYF
TRBJ2-7	TRBV27	TRBD1	NA	TGTGCCAGGACAGGGAAGAGCTACGAGCAGTACTTC	CARTGKSYEQYF
TRBJ1-5	TRBV10-3	NA	NA	TGTGCCATCAGTACGGGGTCTCAAGGTCAGCCCCAGCATTTT	CAISTGSQGQPQHF
TRBJ1-3	TRBV7-3	NA	NA	TGTGCCAGCAGTCAAAACCATCAGGCAAGCACCATATATTTT	CASSQNHQASTIYF
TRBJ2-1	TRBV9	NA	NA	TGTGCCAGCAGCGTAGCGGGGGTCTTCTACAATGAGCAGTTCTTC	CASSVAGVFYNEQFF
TRBJ1-1	TRBV7-9	NA	NA	TGTTCCAGCAGCCTAAGTGGCACTGAAGCTTTCTTT	CSSSLSGTEAFF
TRBJ2-7	TRBV28	NA	NA	TGTGCCAGCACCGCCCAGGGGATTTCTTACGAGCAGTACTTC	CASTAQGISYEQYF
TRBJ2-3	TRBV4-2	TRBD2	NA	TGTGCCAGCAGCCAAGATCTAGCGGGAGGGCCCACAGATACGCAGTATTTT	CASSQDLAGGPTDTQYF
TRBJ2-7	TRBV7-6	NA	few	TGTGCCAGCAGCCCCCTGGGGGAGGACGACGAGCAGTACTTC	CASSPLGEDDEQYF
TRBJ2-7	TRBV7-9	NA	few	TGTGCCAGCAGCTTAGACACTAGATCCTACGAGCAGTACTTC	CASSLDTRSYEQYF
TRBJ2-1	TRBV15	TRBD1	NA	TGTGCCACCAGCAGAGATCGGGACAGTGGGGACAATGAGCAGTTCTTC	CATSRDRDSGDNEQFF
TRBJ2-3	TRBV7-9	NA	few	TGTGCCAGCAGCCTAGGGGCTGCAGATACGCAGTATTTT	CASSLGAADTQYF
TRBJ2-1	TRBV7-2	NA	NA	TGTGCCAGCAGCTTAGTGGGAGTATGGTACAATGAGCAGTTCTTC	CASSLVGVWYNEQFF
TRBJ1-1	TRBV18	TRBD1	NA	TGTGCCAGCTCACCTGTCGGGACAGGTTTTACTGAAGCTTTCTTT	CASSPVGTGFTEAFF
TRBJ2-7	TRBV5-1	NA	NA	TGCGCCAGCAGCGGCGGGGCAGGGTACGACGAGCAGTACTTC	CASSGGAGYDEQYF
TRBJ1-4	TRBV25-1	NA	NA	TGTGCCAGCAGTGAATGGGGGGGGGCTAATGAAAAACTGTTTTTT	CASSEWGGANEKLFF
TRBJ1-2	TRBV28	TRBD1	NA	TGTGCCAGCAGTCCGCGACAGGGGTTGGGAAAAACGTATGGCTACACCTTC	CASSPRQGLGKTYGYTF
TRBJ1-5	TRBV28	NA	NA	TGTGCCAGCAGTTTAGCGGGTTTGAGGCAGCCCCAGCATTTT	CASSLAGLRQPQHF
TRBJ2-7	TRBV27	NA	NA	TGTGCCAGCAGTTTGACGGGAAGCTCCTACGAGCAGTACTTC	CASSLTGSSYEQYF
TRBJ1-1	TRBV7-2	NA	NA	TGTGCCAGCAGTCTCCTCGGAGGCGGAAACACTGAAGCTTTCTTT	CASSLLGGGNTEAFF
TRBJ1-1	TRBV6-5	NA	NA	TGTGCCAGCAGTTACGGAGGCGGGGAACTGAACACTGAAGCTTTCTTT	CASSYGGGELNTEAFF
TRBJ2-5	TRBV5-4	TRBD1	NA	TGTGCCAGCAGCGTATCTCCGGGACAGGGGTCAGAGACCCAGTACTTC	CASSVSPGQGSETQYF
TRBJ2-7	TRBV28	TRBD1	NA	TGTGCCAGCAGTTTAGAGGGACAGGGCCGGGAGCAGTACTTC	CASSLEGQGREQYF
TRBJ1-3	TRBV5-4	TRBD1	once	TGTGCCAGCAGCCGGACCGGGACAGGTTCGGCTGGAAACACCATATATTTT	CASSRTGTGSAGNTIYF
TRBJ2-1	TRBV9	NA	NA	TGTGCCAGCGCGAAGGAGGCGTACAATGAGCAGTTCTTC	CASAKEAYNEQFF
TRBJ2-7	TRBV10-3	NA	few	TGTGCCATCAGGACAATAAACAGGGACGAGCAGTACTTC	CAIRTINRDEQYF
TRBJ1-4	TRBV27	NA	NA	TGTGCCAGCAGTTTACGGGGGGTAGCTAATGAAAAACTGTTTTTT	CASSLRGVANEKLFF
TRBJ1-1	TRBV4-2	NA	NA	TGTGCCAGCAGCCAAGACCCAGGGTGGACTGAAGCTTTCTTT	CASSQDPGWTEAFF
TRBJ2-7	TRBV18	NA	once	TGTGCCAGCTCACCTGCGGGGTACGAGCAGTACTTC	CASSPAGYEQYF
TRBJ1-4	TRBV5-6	NA	NA	TGTGCCAGCAGCGACACCCATAAAACAGAAAAACTGTTTTTT	CASSDTHKTEKLFF
TRBJ1-3	TRBV28	TRBD1	NA	TGTGCCAGCAGTCCGCCTGGGACAGCACCTGGAAACACCATATATTTT	CASSPPGTAPGNTIYF
TRBJ2-3	TRBV27	TRBD2	once	TGTGCCAGCAGTTCAATAGCGGGGATAAGCACAGATACGCAGTATTTT	CASSSIAGISTDTQYF
TRBJ1-6	TRBV7-2	TRBD1	NA	TGTGCCAGCAGCTTAGGGACAGGGCGACTCCACTTT	CASSLGTGRLHF
TRBJ1-1	TRBV18	TRBD1	NA	TGTGCCAGCTCACTCCAGGGACAGCTTGAAGCTTTCTTT	CASSLQGQLEAFF
TRBJ2-3	TRBV6-5	TRBD2	NA	TGTGCCAGCAGTTACTCGTCTAGCGGTTTCACAGATACGCAGTATTTT	CASSYSSSGFTDTQYF
TRBJ1-2	TRBV28	NA	NA	TGTGCCAGCAGTTTCCGAACTAATGGCTACACCTTC	CASSFRTNGYTF
TRBJ1-2	TRBV6-5	TRBD1	NA	TGTGCCAGCAGAGGGACAGGGGGCAGTAAAGGCTACACCTTC	CASRGTGGSKGYTF
TRBJ1-2	TRBV28	NA	NA	TGTGCCAGCAGCGCGATACAGGGTTATGGCTACACCTTC	CASSAIQGYGYTF
TRBJ1-2	TRBV6-1	NA	NA	TGTGCCAGCAGTGAAGCGCGAAGAGTCTATGGCTACACCTTC	CASSEARRVYGYTF
TRBJ1-6	TRBV7-6	NA	NA	TGTGCCAGCAGTCAGACAGACTATTCACCCCTCCACTTT	CASSQTDYSPLHF
TRBJ1-2	TRBV28	NA	NA	TGTGCCAGCAGTTTGGGACTGCCTAACTATGGCTACACCTTC	CASSLGLPNYGYTF
TRBJ2-1	TRBV7-2	TRBD2	NA	TGTGCCAGCAGCTCAGCTACTAGCGCCTATACCTACAATGAGCAGTTCTTC	CASSSATSAYTYNEQFF
TRBJ2-7	TRBV6-5	TRBD1	NA	TGTGCCAGCAGTAACACCGGGACAGGGGCCTACGAGCAGTACTTC	CASSNTGTGAYEQYF